This TCR beta chain appears in the sequencing data of a study of T cell changes during pregnancy in multiple sclerosis. The assay was immunoSEQ multiplex PCR, and TCRdb's table has in-frame clones only and misses some. This sample has about 100,000 clones; 85% to 95% occur once, and the top ten carry about 0.9%. The CDR3 has 15 amino acids. Looked up from germline, CDR1 is SGHNT and CDR2 is YYREEE (reference sequence). Deletions cut 3 bases from V and 0 bases from J, with 12 bases between. The input for sequencing was peripheral blood, taken before pregnancy. This clonotype was obtained from a female donor with multiple sclerosis, enrolled in a pregnancy study. The V and J genes are TRBV5-4 and TRBJ1-2, with D perhaps TRBD1 (6 bases). In DNA form, the CDR3 reads TGTGCCAGCAGCTCGAGGACAGCCTCTAACTATGGCTACACCTTC. Translated: CASSSRTASNYGYTF. The full variable domain, with the rest looked up from reference TRBV5-4 and TRBJ1-2, is ETGVTQSPTHLIKTRGQQVTLRCSSQSGHNTVSWYQQALGQGPQFIFQYYREEENGRGNFPPRFSGLQFPNYSSELNVNALELDDSALYLCASSSRTASNYGYTFGSGTRLTVV.